This T cell receptor beta chain emerged from a study of blood T cell repertoires in COVID-19. Across the whole study: From the United States, Italy and Spain came samples of acute and convalescent COVID-19. The analysed material was cDNA or gDNA that came from T cells, B-cell-depleted T cells, or PBMCs.

Looked up from germline, CDR1 is KGHSH and CDR2 is LQKENI. V was pared by 2 bases and J by 9 bases, with 23 bases between. This CDR3 is 18 amino acids long. Per the original data handling: Researchers report that nucleated cell counts were estimated from reference gene primer amplification. The method was immunoSEQ multiplex PCR; TCRdb's version includes in-frame clones alone and lacks a portion of them. V and J calls and clone size follow that table, whereas D and trimming were derived from the DNA. The repertoire has about 300,000 clones, more than 70% of them found once; the top ten carry 6.9%. This TCR derives from a woman in her twenties or thirties who had recovered from COVID-19. The V call is TRBV18, the J call TRBJ1-6; possible D gene TRBD1, 5 bases. Sequencing used peripheral blood. Written as DNA, the CDR3 is TGTGCCAGCTCACCAGTCGGAATTCAGGGTGCAAGTGTTTCACCCCTCCACTTT. Encoded protein: CASSPVGIQGASVSPLHF.